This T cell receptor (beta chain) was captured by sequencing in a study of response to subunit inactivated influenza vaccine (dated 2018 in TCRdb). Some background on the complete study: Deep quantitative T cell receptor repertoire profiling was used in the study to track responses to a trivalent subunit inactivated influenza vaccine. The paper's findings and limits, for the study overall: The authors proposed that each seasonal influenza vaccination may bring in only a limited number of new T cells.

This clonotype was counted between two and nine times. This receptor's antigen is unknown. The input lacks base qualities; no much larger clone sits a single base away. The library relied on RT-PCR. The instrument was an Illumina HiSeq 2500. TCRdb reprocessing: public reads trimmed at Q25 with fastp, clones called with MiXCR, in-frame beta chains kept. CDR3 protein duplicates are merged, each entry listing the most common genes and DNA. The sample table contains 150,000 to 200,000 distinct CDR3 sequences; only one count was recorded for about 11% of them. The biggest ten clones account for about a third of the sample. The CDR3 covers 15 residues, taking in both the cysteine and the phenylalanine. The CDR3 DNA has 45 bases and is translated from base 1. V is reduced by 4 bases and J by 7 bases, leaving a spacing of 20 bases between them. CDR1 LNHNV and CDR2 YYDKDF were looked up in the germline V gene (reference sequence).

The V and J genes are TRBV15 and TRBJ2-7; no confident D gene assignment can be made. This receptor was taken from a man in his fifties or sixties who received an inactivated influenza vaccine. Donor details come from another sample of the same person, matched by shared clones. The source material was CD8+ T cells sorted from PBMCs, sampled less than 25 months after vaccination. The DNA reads TGTGCCACCAGCAAGAGAGGTACGGGTTGGGGTGAGCAGTACTTC. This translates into CATSKRGTGWGEQYF.